This T cell receptor beta chain originates from a study of beta chain features in type 1 diabetes. The authors sorted CD4+ naive, central memory, regulatory and stem cell-like memory cells via CD45RO/CCR7/CD25/CD127/CD95/CD27. Expressed TCRB transcripts were sequenced, since all the RNA that had been isolated was reverse transcribed. Some clones are missing from TCRdb's copy, which holds only in-frame ones; the method was immunoSEQ multiplex PCR. This table holds roughly 500,000 clones, about 30% found once. The sequenced sample was naive CD4+ T cells from blood. The origin of this receptor is a man aged 18 to 29 in good health.

Here the CDR3 DNA reads TGTGCCAGCAGTTTAGGGCCGCGGGAGACCCAGTACTTC. It translates to CASSLGPRETQYF. The chain joins TRBV27 to TRBJ2-5; no clear D gene. Trimming shortened V by 2 bases and J by 5 bases, and 9 bases separated the two germline ends. In germline, CDR1 is MNHEY, CDR2 SMNVEV (reference sequence). The CDR3 contains 13 residues.